The subject of this entry is one T cell receptor (beta chain). This receptor's antigen is unknown. No qualities accompany the bases; no much larger clone lies one base away. Trimming costs V 2 bases and J 0 bases, and their ends lie 11 bases apart. The CDR3 measures 16 amino acids from cysteine to phenylalanine. The sequence is cut down to CDR3 DNA, 48 bases in frame from base 1. Looking up the germline V gene (reference sequence) yields CDR1 SEHNR and CDR2 FQNEAQ. These data originate in a study of radiotherapy plus CTLA-4 blockade in lung cancer (dated by TCRdb to the late 2010s). Turning to the overall study: Among the enrolled patients, about 19% had an objective response, and about 31% reached disease control.

The study evaluated CTLA-4 blockade (ipilimumab) given together with focal radiation therapy in patients who had chemo-refractory metastatic non-small-cell lung cancer. What the research found in general, with its limitations: Increased serum interferon-beta after radiation, together with early dynamic changes in blood T cell clones, were reported to be the strongest predictors of response. After treatment with radiotherapy and ipilimumab, TCR clones that originated in tumors expanded in peripheral blood.

Receptor amplification or capture employed the immunoSEQ multiplex PCR assay. TCRdb re-hosts the immuneACCESS table, in-frame sequences only. Its copies lack some clones; in the studies checked, an unresolved V gene accounts for under half of them, and the cause for the rest is not known. This sample is represented by roughly 110,000 clones; 85% of them were singletons. Jointly, the top ten make up under 2.5% of the sample. The sequence came from a human donor with non-small cell lung cancer that progressed on radiotherapy plus ipilimumab. Some clones in this sample may be carry-over from other donors' samples. This specimen consisted of peripheral blood, obtained from a patient treated with radiotherapy plus ipilimumab. This sequence uses TRBV7-9 and TRBJ1-3; a confident D gene designation cannot be given. The DNA sequence reads TGTGCCAGCAGCTTACCCCCCGGGGACTCTGGAAACACCATATATTTT. Translated, this is CASSLPPGDSGNTIYF. The entire variable domain, with the stretches around the CDR3 drawn from the reference TRBV7-9 and TRBJ1-3 proteins, is DTGVSQNPRHKITKRGQNVTFRCDPISEHNRLYWYRQTLGQGPEFLTYFQNEAQLEKSRLLSDRFSAERPKGSFSTLEIQRTEQGDSAMYLCASSLPPGDSGNTIYFGEGSWLTVV.